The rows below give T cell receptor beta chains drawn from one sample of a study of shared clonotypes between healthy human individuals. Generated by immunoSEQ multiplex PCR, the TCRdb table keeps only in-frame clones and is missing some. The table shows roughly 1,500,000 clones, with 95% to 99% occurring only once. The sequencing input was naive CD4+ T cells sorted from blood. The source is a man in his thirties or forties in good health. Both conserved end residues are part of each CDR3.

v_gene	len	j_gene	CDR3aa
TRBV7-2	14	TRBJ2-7	CASSLDWVNYEQYF
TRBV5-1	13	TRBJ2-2	CASRPQNTGELFF
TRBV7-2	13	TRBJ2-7	CASSPHRDHEQYF
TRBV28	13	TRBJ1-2	CASSSGAPRGYTF
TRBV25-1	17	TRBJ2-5	CASSESSGRANQETQYF
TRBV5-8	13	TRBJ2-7	CASSLGRNYEQYF
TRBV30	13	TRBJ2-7	CAWIGSSSYEQYF
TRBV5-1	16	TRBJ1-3	CASSLGGQTTGNTIYF
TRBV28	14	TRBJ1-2	CASSSPGLYYGYTF
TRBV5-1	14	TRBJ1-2	CASSLERADYGYTF
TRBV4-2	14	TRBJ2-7	CASSQDWRDHEQYF
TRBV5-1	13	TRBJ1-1	CASKEPTDTEAFF
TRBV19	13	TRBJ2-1	CASSIETARTQFF
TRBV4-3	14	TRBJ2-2	CASSLGGVIGELFF
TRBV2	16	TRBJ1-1	CASSERGTDMNTEAFF
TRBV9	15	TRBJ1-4	CASTPGRSDNEKLFF
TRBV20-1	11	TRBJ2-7	CSAPIYYEQYF
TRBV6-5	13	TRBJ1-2	CASSYTGASGYTF
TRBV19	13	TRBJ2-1	CASSHPSGYEQFF
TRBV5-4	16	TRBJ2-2	CASSLKFGGSTGELFF